This T cell receptor beta chain was sequenced for a study of control samples from healthy donors and cancer patients. This table comes from immunoSEQ multiplex PCR, and its TCRdb copy is limited to in-frame clones, with some not included. The sample records some 64,000 clones, about 87% being singletons. Germline lookup yields CDR1 LGHNA and CDR2 YSLEER. The CDR3 covers 20 residues. V lost 4 bases and J lost 5, with 27 bases in between. The TCR sequence derives from a woman in her forties or fifties with head and neck cancer. The rearrangement uses TRBV4-3 and TRBJ1-6, with TRBD1 as a possible D gene (6 bases). Sequencing used PBMCs. CDR3 DNA sequence: TGCGCCAGCAGCCCGACTTCCCTAAGGGGGGAAGGCGCGAATAATTCACCCCTCCACTTT. This gives the protein CASSPTSLRGEGANNSPLHF.